These 16 T cell receptor beta chains were all obtained from the same sample, sequenced in a study of blood T cell repertoires in COVID-19. The method was immunoSEQ multiplex PCR; TCRdb's version includes in-frame clones alone and lacks a portion of them. The table has approximately 360,000 clones, around 89% seen once. The sample taken for sequencing was PBMCs or T cells enriched from blood (not recorded which). The source of these receptors is a woman under 40 with acute COVID-19.

In this sample, this clone turned up once. J is TRBJ1-1 and V is TRBV23-1; 7 bases align to TRBD1. TRBV23-1 is noted as an ORF with a role that remains uncertain. The junction had 5 bases not matched to a gene; V was cut back by 0 bases and J by 1 base. There are 16 residues in the CDR3. The CDR3 region is CASSQSPTGRNTEAFF. In DNA, the CDR3 is TGCGCCAGCAGTCAATCCCCGACAGGGAGGAACACTGAAGCTTTCTTT.

The J gene is TRBJ1-1, the V gene TRBV5-1; 7 bases align to TRBD1. This CDR3 is 15 amino acids long. Germline loops: CDR1 SGHRS, CDR2 YFSETQ. With 4 bases clipped from V and 1 base from J, the junction kept 7 bases outside the gene matches. The CDR3 here is CASSLYGQENTEAFF. CDR3 bases: TGCGCCAGCAGCCTGTATGGACAGGAGAACACTGAAGCTTTCTTT.

This clone was detected only once. V usage is TRBV6-5 and J usage is TRBJ1-2; 11 bases fit TRBD1. This CDR3 has 13 residues. Germline-derived CDR1 and CDR2 are MNHEY and SVGAGI. V was clipped by 7 bases and J by 6 bases; unmatched bases: 4. CDR3 DNA sequence: TGTGCCAGCACCGGGACAGGGGGTGATGGCTACACCTTC. Its protein is CASTGTGGDGYTF.

The chain links TRBV2 to TRBJ1-3; possible D gene TRBD1, 5 bases. Germline CDR1 reads SNHLY; CDR2 reads FYNNEI. The CDR3 totals 15 residues. The V and J ends lost 7 bases and 8 bases respectively, with 21 bases between them. CDR3 coding DNA: TGTGCCAGCAATTTCGACGGGGGAAAGTCGGACACCATATATTTT. Translating it yields CASNFDGGKSDTIYF.

The rearrangement links TRBV30 to TRBJ1-5, with 9 bases aligning to TRBD1. CDR3 length: 15 residues. V gave up 2 bases and J gave up 1 base; unmatched junction bases: 3. The germline V gene has CDR1 GTSNPN and CDR2 SVGIG (reference sequence). Here the CDR3 DNA reads TGTGCCTGGAGTACAGGACAGGGGAGCAATCAGCCCCAGCATTTT. Residues: CAWSTGQGSNQPQHF.

This clone was seen once. This chain links TRBV2 with TRBJ1-4; D is perhaps TRBD1 (6 bases). The CDR3 consists of 14 residues. Germline lookup yields CDR1 SNHLY and CDR2 FYNNEI. V was pared by 6 bases and J by 1 base, with 9 bases between. CDR3 residues: CASRRTETNEKLFF. DNA of the CDR3: TGTGCCAGCAGAAGGACAGAAACTAATGAAAAACTGTTTTTT.

The V and J genes are TRBV7-8 and TRBJ1-1; D is unclear. The ends were cut back, 8 bases at V and 1 base at J, with 14 bases in the middle. The germline gives CDR1 SGHVS, CDR2 FQNEAQ. The length of the CDR3 is 14 residues. The CDR3 DNA follows: TGTGCCAGCGGAGGGAACACCAAGAACACTGAAGCTTTCTTT. Protein: CASGGNTKNTEAFF.

The chain is built from TRBV6-5 and TRBJ1-6; 9 bases agree with TRBD1. The CDR3 covers 14 residues. Trimming at V came to 8 bases and at J to 9 bases, leaving 8 bases not matched to a gene. From germline, CDR1 is MNHEY and CDR2 SVGAGI. The CDR3, as DNA: TGTGCCAGCGGACTACAGGGGGCTAGTTCACCCCTCCACTTT. Residues: CASGLQGASSPLHF.

The table lists this clone with a count of one. This chain links TRBV2 with TRBJ2-2; 12 positions agree with TRBD1. This CDR3 is built from 15 residues. Trimming took 4 bases from V and 7 from J; bases not matched to a gene: 4. Germline values: CDR1 SNHLY, CDR2 FYNNEI. The CDR3 protein is CASSAGTGGVGELFF. The CDR3 DNA reads as TGTGCCAGCAGTGCCGGGACAGGGGGCGTCGGGGAGCTGTTTTTT.

The CDR3 protein is CASSGRFKWASTDTQYF. Written as DNA, the CDR3 is TGTGCCAGCAGTGGACGATTCAAGTGGGCTAGCACAGATACGCAGTATTTT. The rearrangement joins TRBV25-1 to TRBJ2-3, with unresolved D. Germline CDR1 is MGHDK and CDR2 is SYGVNS. The CDR3 totals 17 residues. The V gene lost 4 bases and the J gene lost 0 bases, with 17 bases spanning the gap.

This clone was observed once. The CDR3 nucleotides are TGTGCCAGCAGCTCAACAGGGTTCATGACTGAAGCTTTCTTT. Translation: CASSSTGFMTEAFF. This sequence joins TRBV11-1 and TRBJ1-1, with a weak D call TRBD1 (6 bases). The germline gives CDR1 SGHAT, CDR2 FQDESV (reference sequence). This CDR3 is built from 14 residues. Trimming shortened V by 4 bases and J by 5 bases, and 14 bases separated the two germline ends.

The chain combines TRBV5-1 with TRBJ2-3; 7 bases are shared with TRBD1. CDR3 length: 16 amino acids. J lost 6 bases, V lost 4 bases, and 14 bases had no gene match. Germline V lookup: CDR1 SGHRS, CDR2 YFSETQ. This CDR3 reads CASSLSPRQGGDTQYF. The CDR3 DNA reads TGCGCCAGCAGCCTCTCCCCCAGACAGGGCGGGGATACGCAGTATTTT.

The CDR3 spells CASSEAYGGRQPQHF. The CDR3, as DNA: TGTGCCAGCAGTGAAGCGTACGGGGGAAGGCAGCCCCAGCATTTT. The V gene is TRBV2, the J gene TRBJ1-5; the D gene is possibly TRBD1 (5 bases). The CDR3 totals 15 residues. Germline CDR1 and CDR2: SNHLY and FYNNEI. V was clipped by 0 bases and J by 7 bases, with 13 bases between them.

V gene TRBV15 combines with J gene TRBJ2-3; D gene uncertain. V was trimmed by 0 bases and J by 6 bases, leaving 10 bases between them. CDR1 is LNHNV, CDR2 YYDKDF, per germline (reference sequence). This CDR3 is 14 amino acids long. CDR3 residues: CATSREEYADTQYF. The CDR3 DNA is TGTGCCACCAGCAGAGAGGAGTATGCGGATACGCAGTATTTT.

The chain uses TRBV19 and TRBJ2-3; 8 nucleotides agree with TRBD2. Germline-derived CDR1 and CDR2 are LNHDA and SQIVND (reference sequence). The V segment lost 4 bases and the J segment 9 bases; nucleotides outside the gene matches: 12. The CDR3 spans 15 residues. CDR3 protein: CASSTLAGGPSTQYF. CDR3 nucleotides: TGTGCCAGTAGTACCCTCGCGGGGGGCCCTTCCACGCAGTATTTT.

The chain joins TRBV5-1 to TRBJ1-6; TRBD1 matches 9 bases. Unmatched junction bases numbered 2, after V lost 5 bases and J lost 5 bases. CDR3 length equals 14 residues. The germline V gene has CDR1 SGHRS and CDR2 YFSETQ. CDR3 loop: CASSWTGDNSPLHF. In nucleotides, the CDR3 is TGCGCCAGCAGTTGGACAGGGGATAATTCACCCCTCCACTTT.